This T cell receptor beta chain was sequenced in a study of beta chain features in type 1 diabetes. Findings and limits, study-wide: Diminished insertions and augmented deletions at VDJ junctions characterized type 1 diabetes patients. Among patients with Type 1 diabetes, TCRB CDR3s were moderately but significantly shorter in every one of the four CD4+ subsets.

CD4+ naive, central memory, regulatory and stem cell-like memory subsets were isolated by sorting on CD45RO/CCR7/CD25/CD127/CD95/CD27. In its sample, this clone was seen a few times. Antigen specificity is unknown. Sequencing targeted expressed TCRB transcripts, as all isolated RNA had been reverse transcribed. There were approximately 3.5 million reads on average in the naive, central memory and regulatory T cell samples. Sequencing was performed with immunoSEQ multiplex PCR; in TCRdb, only in-frame clones are kept and a portion is missing. This table has more than 250,000 clones, 20% appearing once. With 7 bases removed from V and 6 bases from J, the gap between germline ends came to 13 bases. CDR1 and CDR2 from the germline V gene are MNHEY and SVGAGI. The CDR3 is 14 residues long.

V is TRBV6-5 and J is TRBJ1-6; tentative D call: TRBD1 (6 bases). The sample taken for sequencing was naive CD4+ T cells from blood. The receptor was derived from a woman in her forties with type 1 diabetes. Here the CDR3 DNA reads TGTGCCAGCACCTGGACAGCCGGTAATTCACCCCTCCACTTT. As protein: CASTWTAGNSPLHF.